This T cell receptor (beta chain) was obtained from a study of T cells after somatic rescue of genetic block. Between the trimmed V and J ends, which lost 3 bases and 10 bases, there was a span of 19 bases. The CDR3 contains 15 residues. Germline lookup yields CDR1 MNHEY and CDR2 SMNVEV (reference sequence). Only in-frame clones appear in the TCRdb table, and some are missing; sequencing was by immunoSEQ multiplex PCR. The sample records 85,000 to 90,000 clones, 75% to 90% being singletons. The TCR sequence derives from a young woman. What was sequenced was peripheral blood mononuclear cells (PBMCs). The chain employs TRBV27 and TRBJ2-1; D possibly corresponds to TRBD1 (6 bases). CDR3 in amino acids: CASSLNRAYGGEQFF. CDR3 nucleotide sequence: TGTGCCAGCAGTTTGAATAGGGCCTATGGGGGCGAGCAGTTCTTC.